This TCR beta chain came from a study of T cells in localized non-small cell lung cancer. Whole-study findings and limits: Greater blood T cell density accompanied longer overall survival. As only one tumor region underwent sequencing, heterogeneity remains possible. Clonality peaked in uninvolved adjacent lung rather than tumor.

Data came from immunoSEQ multiplex PCR; TCRdb stores just in-frame clones and leaves some out. The sample has around 41,000 clones, about 88% seen once. The CDR3 sequence is 14 residues long. The germline gives CDR1 SNHLY, CDR2 FYNNEI. With 9 bases removed from V and 0 bases from J, the gap between germline ends came to 13 bases. Comments on this clone: Its antigen is currently unknown.

This chain connects TRBV2 to TRBJ2-3; D ambiguous. The source is a woman between 18 and 49 years old with stage III lung adenocarcinoma. The material sequenced was peripheral blood, taken before any cancer treatment. CDR3 residues: CASARDLSTDTQYF. CDR3 coding DNA: TGTGCCAGTGCCCGAGACCTTAGCACAGATACGCAGTATTTT.